This passage covers 23 T cell receptor beta chains from one sample sequenced in a study of blood T cell repertoires in COVID-19. Here immunoSEQ multiplex PCR was the method, and the copy in TCRdb shows in-frame clones only, minus some. The sample yields about 70,000 clones, approximately 85% seen once. Specimen: peripheral blood. These receptors were collected from a man aged 80 or over with acute or convalescent COVID-19.

This chain connects TRBV28 to TRBJ1-4, with 8 bases fitting TRBD1. The CDR3 sequence is 14 residues long. After removal of 2 bases from V and 6 bases from J, the junction contained 2 bases not matched to a gene. In germline, CDR1 is MDHEN, CDR2 SYDVKM. CDR3 in amino acids: CASSLGQGDEKLFF. Here the CDR3 DNA reads TGTGCCAGCAGTTTAGGACAGGGCGATGAAAAACTGTTTTTT.

The V call is TRBV28, the J call TRBJ2-5, with D tentatively TRBD2 (6 bases). From germline, CDR1 is MDHEN and CDR2 SYDVKM. This CDR3 contains 15 residues. Trimming left V 3 bases short and J 9 bases short, with 20 bases between. The CDR3 DNA follows: TGTGCCAGCAGTTTTCTCGGGACTCCCGGCCGGGCCCAGTACTTC. It codes for CASSFLGTPGRAQYF.

This clone was seen just once. The V and J genes are TRBV29-1 and TRBJ2-3; TRBD1 matches 7 bases. Germline V gives CDR1 SQVTM, CDR2 ANQGSEA. The CDR3 runs to 17 residues. V dropped 3 bases and J dropped 3; count of bases not matched to a gene: 15. CDR3 bases: TGCAGCGTTGATGGTTCCCCCTACAGGGGAAGTACAGATACGCAGTATTTT. This encodes CSVDGSPYRGSTDTQYF.

This chain uses TRBV6-5 with TRBJ2-1; D possibly corresponds to TRBD2 (7 bases). The CDR3 is 14 amino acids. Trimming stripped 6 bases from V and 8 bases from J, with 17 bases between. Germline CDR1 MNHEY, CDR2 SVGAGI. The CDR3 spells CASRGGGLNYEQFF. The CDR3 DNA follows: TGTGCCAGCAGGGGAGGGGGTCTGAATTATGAGCAGTTCTTC.

This rearrangement joins TRBV7-9 to TRBJ2-1; D is uncertain. Germline V lookup: CDR1 SEHNR, CDR2 FQNEAQ (reference sequence). The V end was cut by 10 bases, the J end by 0 bases, with 16 bases between. CDR3 length: 15 amino acids. This CDR3 is CATTRRDLSYNEQFF. CDR3 DNA sequence: TGTGCCACCACAAGGAGAGATCTCTCCTACAATGAGCAGTTCTTC.

CDR3: CASSQGTSGTYEQYF. The CDR3 DNA reads as TGTGCCAGCAGTCAAGGGACTAGCGGAACCTACGAGCAGTACTTC. The chain links TRBV6-2 or TRBV6-3 to TRBJ2-7; 11 bases map to TRBD2. With V trimmed by 5 bases and J by 2 bases, 5 bases remained unmatched. CDR3 size: 15 residues. Germline lookup yields CDR1 MNHEY and CDR2 SVGEGT.

The J gene is TRBJ1-1, the V gene TRBV25-1; 8 bases line up with TRBD1. Germline V gene data show CDR1 as MGHDK and CDR2 as SYGVNS. CDR3 length: 16 residues. Trimming cost V 2 bases and J 6 bases; bases outside gene matches: 11. In nucleotides, the CDR3 is TGTGCCAGCAGTGAAGCCCACGGGACAGGTTCGCCTGAAGCTTTCTTT. Translating gives CASSEAHGTGSPEAFF.

The rearrangement links TRBV6-5 to TRBJ1-6, with 7 bases fitting TRBD1. J lost 10 bases, V lost 0 bases, and 9 bases had no gene match. From germline, CDR1 is MNHEY and CDR2 SVGAGI. This CDR3 is 16 amino acids long. The CDR3 nucleotides read TGTGCCAGCAGTTACTCGAACGGCAGGGGGGACTCACCCCTCCACTTT. It codes for CASSYSNGRGDSPLHF.

This clone was observed once. The chain carries TRBV9 and TRBJ2-1, with D hard to call. The CDR3 is made up of 11 amino acids. The germline gives CDR1 SGDLS, CDR2 YYNGEE. With 2 bases removed from V and 7 bases from J, the gap between germline ends came to 4 bases. CDR3 nucleotides: TGTGCCAGCAGCGTTTCTAATGAGCAGTTCTTC. This sequence encodes CASSVSNEQFF.

This clone came up a few times. The rearrangement links TRBV19 to TRBJ2-1, with D tentatively TRBD1 (5 bases). Trimming removed 3 bases from V and 0 bases from J, with 12 bases in between. Germline CDR1 and CDR2: LNHDA and SQIVND (reference sequence). The CDR3 covers 16 residues. CDR3 DNA sequence: TGTGCCAGTAGTATGTCGCGGACAAGCTCCTACAATGAGCAGTTCTTC. It codes for CASSMSRTSSYNEQFF.

The V gene is TRBV4-3, the J gene TRBJ2-7, with 7 bases that match TRBD2. This CDR3 region has 18 residues. The ends lost 0 bases at V and 2 bases at J; junction bases unmatched: 13. The V gene's germline CDR1 is LGHNA and CDR2 YSLEER. The CDR3 bases are TGCGCCAGCAGCCAAGATCGGAGGGAGGGTCTGGTAACCTACGAGCAGTACTTC. It translates to CASSQDRREGLVTYEQYF.

V is TRBV2 and J is TRBJ1-1; TRBD1 is a possible D gene (6 bases). This CDR3 is 14 amino acids long. Germline values: CDR1 SNHLY, CDR2 FYNNEI. Trimming cost V 8 bases and J 4 bases, with 17 bases left between them. The DNA of the CDR3 is TGTGCCAGCGCACAGGGTAATATTGTCACTGAAGCTTTCTTT. It specifies CASAQGNIVTEAFF.

The CDR3: CASSPPGQVLNTEAFF. DNA of the CDR3: TGTGCCAGCTCACCACCGGGACAGGTTCTGAACACTGAAGCTTTCTTT. The rearrangement uses TRBV18 and TRBJ1-1; TRBD1 aligns across 8 bases. This CDR3 is built from 16 residues. Germline lookup yields CDR1 KGHSH and CDR2 LQKENI. Germline trimming cut 0 bases from V and 0 bases from J; bases unmatched to any gene: 3. The full variable domain, rest sourced from reference TRBV18 and TRBJ1-1, is NAGVMQNPRHLVRRRGQEARLRCSPMKGHSHVYWYRQLPEEGLKFMVYLQKENIIDESGMPKERFSAEFPKEGPSILRIQQVVRGDSAAYFCASSPPGQVLNTEAFFGQGTRLTVV.

This sequence joins TRBV11-3 and TRBJ2-7; 7 bases match TRBD2. Germline assignment: CDR1 SGHNT and CDR2 YENEEA. The CDR3 is 15 amino acids. V dropped 1 base and J dropped 2; count of bases not matched to a gene: 5. The CDR3 coding sequence is TGTGCCAGCAGCTTAGGTGGACTAGGAACCTACGAGCAGTACTTC. It specifies CASSLGGLGTYEQYF.

The chain is built from TRBV24-1 and TRBJ2-7; a weak D match, TRBD2 (5 bases). Germline lookup yields CDR1 KGHDR and CDR2 SFDVKD. This CDR3 is built from 18 residues. Trimming took 4 bases from V and 3 from J, leaving 24 bases between them. The CDR3 loop reads CATSDRGDRTRPFYEQYF. The DNA for the CDR3 is TGTGCCACCAGTGACCGCGGCGATCGGACTCGACCGTTCTACGAGCAGTACTTC.

V is TRBV27 and J is TRBJ1-5, with 7 bases matching TRBD1. Trimming removed 3 bases from V and 6 bases from J; junction bases left unmatched: 5. This CDR3 has 14 residues. CDR1 and CDR2 (germline): MNHEY, SMNVEV (reference sequence). CDR3 amino acids: CASSFRQGTQPQHF. For the CDR3, the DNA is TGTGCCAGCAGTTTCCGACAGGGCACTCAGCCCCAGCATTTT.

The chain uses TRBV7-2 and TRBJ2-7, with no clear D. Trimming removed 1 base at V and 0 bases at J, with 13 bases between. The CDR3 is made up of 16 amino acids. Germline CDR1 and CDR2: SGHTA and FQGNSA. The CDR3 sequence: CASSLDSAGLSYEQYF. The CDR3 bases are TGTGCCAGCAGCTTAGATTCGGCAGGCCTCTCCTACGAGCAGTACTTC.

The V call is TRBV24-1, the J call TRBJ2-1, with TRBD2 matching 8 bases. Germline values: CDR1 KGHDR, CDR2 SFDVKD. The CDR3 extends over 15 amino acids. Losses at the gene ends were 4 bases for V and 8 bases for J; bases not matched to a gene: 9. The CDR3 sequence is CATSDTGTSAHEQFF. CDR3 bases: TGTGCCACCAGTGACACCGGGACTAGTGCACATGAGCAGTTCTTC.

The CDR3 spells CASSGQGVGETQYF. The CDR3 nucleotides read TGTGCCAGTAGTGGACAGGGGGTGGGAGAGACCCAGTACTTC. The rearrangement links TRBV19 to TRBJ2-5; 10 bases are shared with TRBD1. In germline, CDR1 is LNHDA, CDR2 SQIVND (reference sequence). The CDR3 has 14 amino acids. Losses at the gene ends were 5 bases for V and 4 bases for J; bases not matched to a gene: 4.

The J gene is TRBJ1-1, the V gene TRBV19, with D tentatively TRBD1 (5 bases). CDR3 length equals 13 residues. The ends were cut back, 3 bases at V and 3 bases at J, with 8 bases in the middle. CDR1 is LNHDA and CDR2 is SQIVND in the germline V gene (reference sequence). The CDR3 nucleotides read TGTGCCAGTAGTATGTTAGGGGACACTGAAGCTTTCTTT. Its protein is CASSMLGDTEAFF.

V and J are TRBV5-1 and TRBJ2-7, with 9 bases aligning to TRBD1. Looked up from germline, CDR1 is SGHRS and CDR2 is YFSETQ. The CDR3 loop spans 14 amino acids. V trimming: 9 bases; J trimming: 3 bases; junction bases outside the gene matches: 10. The CDR3 here is CATKRQGDDYEQYF. In DNA, the CDR3 is TGCGCCACCAAACGACAGGGGGACGACTACGAGCAGTACTTC.

V usage is TRBV19 and J usage is TRBJ2-4; TRBD1 might be the D (5 bases). The CDR3 totals 14 residues. Germline V gene lookup returns CDR1 LNHDA and CDR2 SQIVND (reference sequence). V was shortened by 7 bases and J by 0 bases, with 10 bases between the two germline ends. Here the CDR3 reads CASIPTGAKNIQYF. The CDR3 DNA follows: TGTGCCAGTATTCCTACAGGAGCCAAAAACATTCAGTACTTC.

The chain is built from TRBV6-5 and TRBJ2-1; possible D gene TRBD2, 5 bases. This CDR3 has 12 residues. Germline assignment: CDR1 MNHEY and CDR2 SVGAGI. With 10 bases removed from V and 15 bases from J, the gap between germline ends came to 22 bases. CDR3: CATRGEFLGPFF. CDR3 DNA sequence: TGTGCCACCCGGGGTGAGTTTCTTGGCCCGTTCTTC.